Listed below are T cell receptor beta chains from one sample, sequenced in a study of cytomegalovirus exposure and HLA in healthy donors. The repertoire was sequenced with immunoSEQ multiplex PCR; TCRdb's copy has only in-frame clones and lacks some. The sample has some 110,000 clones; the top ten hold approximately 1%. Sequencing input: PBMCs. These receptor sequences come from a man younger than 35 in good health and CMV-seronegative. Both conserved end residues are part of each CDR3. The D gene is left open where the match is weak.

d_gene: .; v_gene: TRBV9; j_gene: TRBJ2-3; CDR3aa: CASSVDWDTQYF; CDR3nt: TGTGCCAGCAGCGTAGACTGGGATACGCAGTATTTT
d_gene: .; v_gene: TRBV10-2; j_gene: TRBJ2-7; CDR3aa: CASRAGTPYEQYF; CDR3nt: TGCGCCAGCAGGGCCGGGACTCCCTACGAGCAGTACTTC
d_gene: .; v_gene: TRBV25-1; j_gene: TRBJ1-1; CDR3aa: CASSVKDRNTEAFF; CDR3nt: TGTGCCAGCAGTGTCAAGGACAGAAACACTGAAGCTTTCTTT
d_gene: TRBD2; v_gene: TRBV5-1; j_gene: TRBJ2-7; CDR3aa: CASSPIAGAYEQYF; CDR3nt: TGCGCCAGCAGCCCCATAGCGGGGGCCTACGAGCAGTACTTC
d_gene: .; v_gene: TRBV5-1; j_gene: TRBJ2-1; CDR3aa: CASSLGLSYNEQFF; CDR3nt: TGCGCCAGCAGCTTGGGACTCTCCTACAATGAGCAGTTCTTC
d_gene: .; v_gene: TRBV10-3; j_gene: TRBJ2-7; CDR3aa: CAISDAAGVLKEQYF; CDR3nt: TGTGCCATCAGTGACGCGGCAGGGGTCTTGAAAGAGCAGTACTTC
d_gene: TRBD1; v_gene: TRBV15; j_gene: TRBJ1-4; CDR3aa: CATRRQGEAEKLFF; CDR3nt: TGTGCCACCAGAAGACAGGGGGAGGCTGAAAAACTGTTTTTT
d_gene: TRBD1; v_gene: TRBV19; j_gene: TRBJ1-5; CDR3aa: CASTPDRGPQPQHF; CDR3nt: TGTGCCAGTACCCCGGACAGGGGGCCCCAGCCCCAGCATTTT
d_gene: .; v_gene: TRBV25-1; j_gene: TRBJ1-1; CDR3aa: CASSAGWNTEAFF; CDR3nt: TGTGCCAGCAGTGCAGGGTGGAACACTGAAGCTTTCTTT
d_gene: .; v_gene: TRBV19; j_gene: TRBJ2-5; CDR3aa: CASMTDETQYF; CDR3nt: TGTGCCAGTATGACAGATGAGACCCAGTACTTC
d_gene: .; v_gene: TRBV5-1; j_gene: TRBJ1-1; CDR3aa: CASSGEGGDTEAFF; CDR3nt: TGCGCCAGCAGCGGGGAGGGCGGAGACACTGAAGCTTTCTTT
d_gene: .; v_gene: TRBV9; j_gene: TRBJ2-7; CDR3aa: CASSPQEGPNYEQYF; CDR3nt: TGTGCCAGCAGCCCCCAGGAGGGCCCTAACTACGAGCAGTACTTC
d_gene: .; v_gene: TRBV19; j_gene: TRBJ2-2; CDR3aa: CASNLESGASGELFF; CDR3nt: TGTGCCAGTAATCTGGAATCAGGTGCAAGCGGGGAGCTGTTTTTT
d_gene: .; v_gene: TRBV7-9; j_gene: TRBJ2-7; CDR3aa: CASSSKGDEQYF; CDR3nt: TGTGCCAGCAGCTCAAAAGGGGATGAGCAGTACTTC
d_gene: .; v_gene: TRBV27; j_gene: TRBJ2-7; CDR3aa: CASSLIRYEQYF; CDR3nt: TGTGCCAGCAGTTTAATCCGGTACGAGCAGTACTTC
d_gene: .; v_gene: TRBV11-2; j_gene: TRBJ2-5; CDR3aa: CASSPWGDQETQYF; CDR3nt: TGTGCCAGCAGCCCCTGGGGAGACCAAGAGACCCAGTACTTC
d_gene: TRBD1; v_gene: TRBV6-1; j_gene: TRBJ1-5; CDR3aa: CASSEGGQGGQPQHF; CDR3nt: TGCGCCAGCAGTGAAGGTGGGCAGGGGGGACAGCCCCAGCATTTT
d_gene: .; v_gene: TRBV9; j_gene: TRBJ1-6; CDR3aa: CASSVWAGPDSPLHF; CDR3nt: TGTGCCAGCAGCGTATGGGCAGGGCCAGACTCACCCCTCCACTTT
d_gene: .; v_gene: TRBV18; j_gene: TRBJ1-2; CDR3aa: CASSPPNAGSYGYTF; CDR3nt: TGTGCCAGCTCACCGCCAAATGCGGGGAGCTATGGCTACACCTTC
d_gene: .; v_gene: TRBV2; j_gene: TRBJ1-1; CDR3aa: CASLLGTGSTEAFF; CDR3nt: TGTGCCAGCCTTCTAGGTACAGGGTCCACTGAAGCTTTCTTT
d_gene: TRBD2; v_gene: TRBV5-8; j_gene: TRBJ2-1; CDR3aa: CASRLLAGFTYNEQFF; CDR3nt: TGTGCCAGCAGATTGCTAGCGGGGTTCACCTACAATGAGCAGTTCTTC
d_gene: .; v_gene: TRBV30; j_gene: TRBJ2-7; CDR3aa: CAWSQGYEQYF; CDR3nt: TGTGCCTGGAGCCAGGGCTACGAGCAGTACTTC